One TCR beta chain is described in this entry. What it binds is unknown. This sample stems from a study of shared clonotypes between healthy human individuals. The study, taken as a whole, reports: Unshared clonotypes carried lower generation probabilities than those common to all four donors. The study drew on few donors, limiting represented genetic and exposure-history diversity.

The CDR3 totals 14 residues. The germline CDR1 and CDR2 sequences are SGHRS and YFSETQ. V lost 3 bases, J lost 7 bases, and 14 bases lay in between. Healthy and HIV-negative, the adult donors had no recent acute infections or vaccinations. On sorted subsets, replicate PCRs used 200 to 250 ng DNA, or 31,000 or so T cell genomes. Measured with immunoSEQ multiplex PCR; TCRdb has only the in-frame clones, and not every one. Of about 990,000 clones in the sample, more than 75% were seen once. This sequence was found in a young man in good health. Some clones in this sample may be carry-over from other donors' samples. This chain uses TRBV5-1 with TRBJ1-3; a weak D match, TRBD1 (5 bases). Sequencing was done on a sample of memory CD4+ T cells from PBMCs. Subset reported: CD45RA-negative fraction. CDR3 region: CASSSLGDSNTIYF. The CDR3 DNA reads TGCGCCAGCAGCTCCTTGGGGGATTCCAACACCATATATTTT.